This T cell receptor beta chain was sequenced for a study of T-cell reconstitution after alpha-beta-depleted transplantation in children. The table lists this clonotype with a few counts. Trimming removed 1 base at V and 4 bases at J, with 10 bases between. The CDR3 loop spans 14 amino acids. Germline CDR1 and CDR2: KGHSH and LQKENI. The TCRbeta library was prepared with unique molecular identifiers. In TCRdb, the PCR reads were re-called with MiXCR into one record per CDR3 protein. The table lists around 340,000 distinct CDR3 sequences, roughly 15% of them singletons. The material sequenced was PBMCs, taken from the stem cell graft. This chain uses TRBV18 with TRBJ1-1; D gene uncertain. The sequence was obtained from a human donor who donated a stem cell graft to a child with Fanconi anemia. The CDR3 DNA is TGTGCCAGCTCACCACAGGGCAGGAGCACTGAAGCTTTCTTT. It translates to CASSPQGRSTEAFF.